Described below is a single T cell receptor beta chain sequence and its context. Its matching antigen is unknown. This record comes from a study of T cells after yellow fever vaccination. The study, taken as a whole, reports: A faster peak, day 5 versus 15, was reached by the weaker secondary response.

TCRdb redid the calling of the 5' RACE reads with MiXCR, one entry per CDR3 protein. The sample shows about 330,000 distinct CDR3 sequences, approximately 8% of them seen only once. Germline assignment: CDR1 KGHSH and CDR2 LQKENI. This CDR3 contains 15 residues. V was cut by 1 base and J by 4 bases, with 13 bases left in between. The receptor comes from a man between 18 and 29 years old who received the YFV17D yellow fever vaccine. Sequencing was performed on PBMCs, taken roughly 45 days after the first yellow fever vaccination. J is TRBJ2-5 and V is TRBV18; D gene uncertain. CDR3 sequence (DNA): TGTGCCAGCTCACCACTGATCGGTTCACGAGAGACCCAGTACTTC. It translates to CASSPLIGSRETQYF.